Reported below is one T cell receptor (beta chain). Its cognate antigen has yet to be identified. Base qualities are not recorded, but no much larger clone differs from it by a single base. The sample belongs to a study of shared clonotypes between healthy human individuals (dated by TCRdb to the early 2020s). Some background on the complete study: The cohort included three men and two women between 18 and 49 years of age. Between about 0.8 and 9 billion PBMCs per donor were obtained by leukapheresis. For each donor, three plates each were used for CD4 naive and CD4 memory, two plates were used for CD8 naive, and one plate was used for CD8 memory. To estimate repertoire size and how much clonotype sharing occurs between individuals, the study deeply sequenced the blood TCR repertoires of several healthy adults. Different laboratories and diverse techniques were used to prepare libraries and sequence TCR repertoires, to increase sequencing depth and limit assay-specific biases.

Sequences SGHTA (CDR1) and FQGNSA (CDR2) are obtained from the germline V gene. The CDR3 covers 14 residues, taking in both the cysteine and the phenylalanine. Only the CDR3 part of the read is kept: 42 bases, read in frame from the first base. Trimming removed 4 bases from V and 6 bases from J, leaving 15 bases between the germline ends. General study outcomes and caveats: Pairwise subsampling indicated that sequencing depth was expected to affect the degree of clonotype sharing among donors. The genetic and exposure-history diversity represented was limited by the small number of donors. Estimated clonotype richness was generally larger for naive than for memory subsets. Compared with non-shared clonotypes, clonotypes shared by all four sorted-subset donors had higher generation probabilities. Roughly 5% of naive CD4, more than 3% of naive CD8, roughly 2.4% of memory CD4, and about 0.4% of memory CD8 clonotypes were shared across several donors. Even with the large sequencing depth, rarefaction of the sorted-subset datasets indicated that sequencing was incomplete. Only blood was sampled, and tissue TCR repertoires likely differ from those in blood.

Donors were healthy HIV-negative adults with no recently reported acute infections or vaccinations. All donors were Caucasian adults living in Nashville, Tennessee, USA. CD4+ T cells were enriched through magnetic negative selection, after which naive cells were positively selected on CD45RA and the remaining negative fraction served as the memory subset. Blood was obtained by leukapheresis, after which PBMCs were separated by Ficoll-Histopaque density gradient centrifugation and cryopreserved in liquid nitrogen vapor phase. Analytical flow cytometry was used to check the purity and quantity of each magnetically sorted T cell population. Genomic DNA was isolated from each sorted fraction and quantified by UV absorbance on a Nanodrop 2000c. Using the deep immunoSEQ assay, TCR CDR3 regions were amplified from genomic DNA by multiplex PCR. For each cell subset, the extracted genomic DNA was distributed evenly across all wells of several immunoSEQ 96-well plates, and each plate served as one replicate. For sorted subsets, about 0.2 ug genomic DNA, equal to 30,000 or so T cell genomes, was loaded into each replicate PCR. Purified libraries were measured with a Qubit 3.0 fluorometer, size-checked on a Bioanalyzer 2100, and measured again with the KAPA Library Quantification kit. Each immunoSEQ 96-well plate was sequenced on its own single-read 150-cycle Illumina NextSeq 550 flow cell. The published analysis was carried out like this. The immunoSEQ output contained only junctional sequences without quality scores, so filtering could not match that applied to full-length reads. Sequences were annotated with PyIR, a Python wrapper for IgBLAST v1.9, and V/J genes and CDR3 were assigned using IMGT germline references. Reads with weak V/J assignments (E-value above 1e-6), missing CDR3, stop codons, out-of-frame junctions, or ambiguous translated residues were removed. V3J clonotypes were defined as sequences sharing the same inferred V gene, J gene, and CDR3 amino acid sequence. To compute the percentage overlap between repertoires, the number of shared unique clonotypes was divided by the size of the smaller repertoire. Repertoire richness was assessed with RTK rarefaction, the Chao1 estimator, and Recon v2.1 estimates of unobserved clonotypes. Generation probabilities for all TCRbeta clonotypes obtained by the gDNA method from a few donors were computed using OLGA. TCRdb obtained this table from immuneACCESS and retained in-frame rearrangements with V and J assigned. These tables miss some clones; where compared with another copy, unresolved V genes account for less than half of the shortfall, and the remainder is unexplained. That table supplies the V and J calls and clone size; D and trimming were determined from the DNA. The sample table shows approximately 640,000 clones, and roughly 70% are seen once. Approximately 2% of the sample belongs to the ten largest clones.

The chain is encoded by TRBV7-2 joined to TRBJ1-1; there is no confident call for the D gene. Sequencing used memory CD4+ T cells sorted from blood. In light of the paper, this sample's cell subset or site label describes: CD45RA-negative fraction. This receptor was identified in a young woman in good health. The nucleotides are TGTGCCAGCAGCTCAACACCGGGCTACTCTGAAGCTTTCTTT. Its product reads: CASSSTPGYSEAFF.